This T cell receptor (beta chain) appears in the sequencing data of a study of blood T cell repertoires in COVID-19. The CDR3 covers 16 residues. J gave up 3 bases and V 3 bases, and 9 bases lay outside the gene matches. Germline assignment: CDR1 LGHNA and CDR2 YSLEER. This table comes from immunoSEQ multiplex PCR, and its TCRdb copy is limited to in-frame clones, with some not included. The sample carries 400,000 to 550,000 clones, approximately 90% recorded once. This chain uses TRBV4-3 with TRBJ2-7; 9 nucleotides line up with TRBD2. This sequence was found in a woman between 18 and 29 years old with acute COVID-19. The sequenced sample consisted of PBMCs or T cells enriched from blood (not recorded which). CDR3 sequence (DNA): TGCGCCAGCAGCCAGTCACTGGCGGGAGGGAACTACGAGCAGTACTTC. It yields the protein CASSQSLAGGNYEQYF.